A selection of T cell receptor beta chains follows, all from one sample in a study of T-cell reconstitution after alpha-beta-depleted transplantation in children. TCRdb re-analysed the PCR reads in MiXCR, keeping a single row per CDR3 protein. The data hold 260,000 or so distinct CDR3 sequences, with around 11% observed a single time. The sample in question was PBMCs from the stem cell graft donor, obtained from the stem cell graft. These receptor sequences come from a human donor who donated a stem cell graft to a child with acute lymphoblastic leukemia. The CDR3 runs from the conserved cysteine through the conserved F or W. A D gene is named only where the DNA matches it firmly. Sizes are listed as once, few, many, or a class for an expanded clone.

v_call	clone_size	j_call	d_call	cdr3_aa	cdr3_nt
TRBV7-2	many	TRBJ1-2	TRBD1	CASSQGTGGYGYTF	TGTGCCAGCAGTCAAGGGACAGGGGGCTATGGCTACACCTTC
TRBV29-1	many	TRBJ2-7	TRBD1	CSVERFPGGSYEQYF	TGCAGCGTTGAGAGGTTTCCAGGGGGTTCCTACGAGCAGTACTTC
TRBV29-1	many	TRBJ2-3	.	CSVSGSTDTQYF	TGCAGCGTTAGCGGGAGCACAGATACGCAGTATTTT
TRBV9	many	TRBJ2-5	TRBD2	CASSAGGKETQYF	TGTGCCAGCTCCGCGGGAGGTAAAGAGACCCAGTACTTC
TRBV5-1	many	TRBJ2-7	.	CASSLDEATSYEQYF	TGCGCCAGCAGCTTGGACGAGGCAACCTCCTACGAGCAGTACTTC
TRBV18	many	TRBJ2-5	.	CASSPPPLALQETQYF	TGTGCCAGCTCACCTCCTCCCCTAGCACTACAAGAGACCCAGTACTTC
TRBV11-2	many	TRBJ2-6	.	CASSRPRIPSSGANVLTF	TGTGCCAGCAGCAGACCCAGGATACCTAGCTCTGGGGCCAACGTCCTGACTTTC
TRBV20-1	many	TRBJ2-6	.	CSASQGSSGANVLTF	TGCAGTGCTAGCCAGGGGAGCTCTGGGGCCAACGTCCTGACTTTC
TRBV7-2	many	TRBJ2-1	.	CASSHGRKYNEQFF	TGTGCCAGCAGTCACGGACGGAAATACAATGAGCAGTTCTTC
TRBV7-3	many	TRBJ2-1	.	CASSVTGFDEQFF	TGTGCCAGCAGCGTTACAGGGTTCGATGAGCAGTTCTTC
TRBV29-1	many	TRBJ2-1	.	CSVAPKGNEQFF	TGCAGCGTGGCCCCAAAAGGCAATGAGCAGTTCTTC
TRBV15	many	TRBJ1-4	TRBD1	CATSRATGGKLTNEKLFF	TGTGCCACCAGCAGAGCGACAGGGGGCAAACTAACTAATGAAAAACTGTTTTTT
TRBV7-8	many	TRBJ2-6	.	CASSFGPRSGANVLTF	TGTGCCAGCAGCTTCGGACCTCGATCCGGGGCCAACGTCCTGACTTTC
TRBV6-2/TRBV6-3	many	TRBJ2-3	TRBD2	CASSTAAGDIDTQYF	TGTGCCAGCAGTACTGCGGCGGGGGATATAGATACGCAGTATTTT
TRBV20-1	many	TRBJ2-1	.	CSAKGPTQFF	TGCAGTGCTAAGGGCCCCACCCAGTTCTTC
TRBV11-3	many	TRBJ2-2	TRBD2	CASSLGGGGTGELFF	TGTGCCAGCAGCTTAGGGGGCGGGGGTACCGGGGAGCTGTTTTTT